The 3 T cell receptor beta chains listed next were all sequenced from one sample in a study of blood T cell repertoires in COVID-19. TCRdb keeps only in-frame clones here, not all; method: immunoSEQ multiplex PCR. This table has 250,000 or so clones, approximately 90% appearing once. Input material: PBMCs or T cells enriched from blood (not recorded which). The receptors were gathered from a man between 40 and 49 years old who had recovered from COVID-19.

The chain uses TRBV10-3 and TRBJ2-7; TRBD1 agrees at 10 bases. The V segment lost 4 bases and the J segment 10 bases; nucleotides outside the gene matches: 16. The germline V gene has CDR1 ENHRY and CDR2 SYGVKD. The CDR3 contains 16 residues. The CDR3, as DNA: TGTGCCATCAGTGCAGCGACAGGGGGCCCCGGGGGTGGACAGTACTTC. Translating gives CAISAATGGPGGGQYF.

The rearrangement uses TRBV4-2 and TRBJ2-3; possibly TRBD2 for D (5 bases). The CDR3 has 14 amino acids. V gave up 1 base and J gave up 3 bases, with 8 bases separating them. CDR1 and CDR2 (germline): LGHNA, YNFKEQ. The CDR3 coding sequence is TGTGCCAGCAGCCAAGTTGGGAGAACAGATACGCAGTATTTT. Its protein product is CASSQVGRTDTQYF.

The chain couples TRBV6-6 to TRBJ2-2, with TRBD2 as a possible D gene (6 bases). The CDR3 runs 15 residues. Between the trimmed V and J ends, which lost 6 bases and 0 bases, there was a span of 11 bases. In germline, CDR1 is MNHNY, CDR2 SVGAGI (reference sequence). CDR3 sequence reads: CASRVTGANTGELFF. The CDR3 region has the DNA TGTGCCAGCAGGGTAACGGGGGCGAACACCGGGGAGCTGTTTTTT.